The 8 T cell receptor beta chains listed next were all sequenced from one sample in a study of blood T cell repertoires in COVID-19. Clones were sequenced by immunoSEQ multiplex PCR, and TCRdb holds only the in-frame ones, with some missing. The sample has some 120,000 clones; 85% are singletons. The sample was peripheral blood. All receptors come from a man aged 35 to 55 with acute or convalescent COVID-19.

The CDR3 nucleotides are TGCGCCAGCAGCTTTAGCGGGGCCGGGGAGCTGTTTTTT. This codes for CASSFSGAGELFF. This chain links TRBV5-1 with TRBJ2-2; 8 nucleotides agree with TRBD2. The germline gives CDR1 SGHRS, CDR2 YFSETQ. V shed 2 bases, J shed 6 bases, and the junction held 0 bases outside the gene matches. The CDR3 covers 13 residues.

This chain connects TRBV7-9 to TRBJ1-1; D gene uncertain. Per the germline V gene, CDR1 is SEHNR and CDR2 is FQNEAQ (reference sequence). The V end lost 2 bases, the J end lost 1 base, and 11 bases lay between the germline ends. The CDR3 is 15 amino acids. This chain's CDR3 is CASSLTASSNTEAFF. In DNA form, the CDR3 reads TGTGCCAGCAGCTTAACAGCTAGCTCGAACACTGAAGCTTTCTTT.

The chain has TRBV12-3 or TRBV12-4 and TRBJ1-2; tentative D call: TRBD1 (5 bases). The CDR3 is 13 amino acids. Trimming took 7 bases from V and 1 from J, leaving 10 bases between them. CDR3 region: CASTMTDNYGYTF. As DNA, the CDR3 is TGTGCCAGCACCATGACAGATAACTATGGCTACACCTTC.

The rearrangement uses TRBV2 and TRBJ2-7; D is perhaps TRBD2 (6 bases). V was pared by 7 bases and J by 7 bases, with 20 bases between. The CDR3 runs to 14 residues. Germline V CDR1 and CDR2: SNHLY, FYNNEI. CDR3 sequence reads: CASKVARRAWEQYF. The CDR3 coding sequence is TGTGCCAGCAAGGTCGCCAGGAGGGCGTGGGAGCAGTACTTC.

The chain carries TRBV27 and TRBJ2-3; 7 bases agree with TRBD2. This CDR3 contains 14 residues. With 5 bases clipped from V and 6 bases from J, the junction kept 8 bases outside the gene matches. Germline V lookup: CDR1 MNHEY, CDR2 SMNVEV (reference sequence). The CDR3 coding sequence is TGTGCCAGCAGTCCAAGACTAGCTTGGGATACGCAGTATTTT. Translating it yields CASSPRLAWDTQYF.

This clone was seen once. The chain employs TRBV6-4 and TRBJ2-3, with TRBD2 matching over 11 bases. Germline V gene sequence: CDR1 MRHNA, CDR2 SNTAGT. Unmatched junction bases numbered 6, after V lost 5 bases and J lost 5 bases. The CDR3 extends over 15 amino acids. CDR3: CASSHHGTSGDTQYF. CDR3 sequence (DNA): TGTGCCAGCAGTCATCATGGGACTAGCGGAGATACGCAGTATTTT.

Concerning this clone itself: It may be a read error: a sequence one base away is much more abundant. Additional DNA sequences in this sample encode the identical CDR3. The chain links TRBV28 to TRBJ2-1; D gene unclear. V was cut by 5 bases and J by 3 bases, with 5 bases left in between. Germline CDR1 MDHEN, CDR2 SYDVKM. The CDR3 consists of 12 residues. CDR3 loop: CASSLLYNEQFF. In DNA form, the CDR3 reads TGTGCCAGCAGTCTCCTCTACAATGAGCAGTTCTTC. The variable domain in full, completed from reference TRBV28 and TRBJ2-1, reads DVKVTQSSRYLVKRTGEKVFLECVQDMDHENMFWYRQDPGLGLRLIYFSYDVKMKEKGDIPEGYSVSREKKERFSLILESASTNQTSMYLCASSLLYNEQFFGPGTRLTVL.

The CDR3 loop is CAVYQRRPKMTFF. CDR3 coding DNA: TGTGCCGTCTATCAGAGGAGACCAAAGATGACTTTCTTT. The chain has TRBV6-5 and TRBJ1-1; D is unresolved. Germline V gives CDR1 MNHEY, CDR2 SVGAGI. The V gene lost 11 bases and the J gene lost 12 bases, with 25 bases spanning the gap. The length of the CDR3 is 13 residues.